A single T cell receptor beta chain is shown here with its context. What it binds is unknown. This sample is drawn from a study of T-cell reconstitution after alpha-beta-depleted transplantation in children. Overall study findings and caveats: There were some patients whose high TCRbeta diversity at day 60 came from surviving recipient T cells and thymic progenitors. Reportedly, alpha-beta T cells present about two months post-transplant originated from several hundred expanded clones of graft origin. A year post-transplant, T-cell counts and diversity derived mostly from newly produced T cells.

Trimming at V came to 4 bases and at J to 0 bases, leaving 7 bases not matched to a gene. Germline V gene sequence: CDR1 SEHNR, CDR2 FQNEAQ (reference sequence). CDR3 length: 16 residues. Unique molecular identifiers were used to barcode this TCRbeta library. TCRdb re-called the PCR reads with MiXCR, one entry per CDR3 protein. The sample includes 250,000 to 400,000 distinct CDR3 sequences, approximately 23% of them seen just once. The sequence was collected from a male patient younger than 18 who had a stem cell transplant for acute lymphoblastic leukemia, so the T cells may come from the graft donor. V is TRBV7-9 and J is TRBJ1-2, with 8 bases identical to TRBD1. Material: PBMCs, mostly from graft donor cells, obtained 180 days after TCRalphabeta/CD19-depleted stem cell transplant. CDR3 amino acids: CASSSTGQASNYGYTF. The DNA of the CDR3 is TGTGCCAGCAGCTCCACGGGACAGGCCTCTAACTATGGCTACACCTTC.